This paragraph covers one T cell receptor (beta chain) sequence. Its target antigen remains unknown. No quality values exist for individual bases; no much larger clone is one base distant. The entry originates in a study of T cell responses to AZD1222 COVID-19 vaccine (dated by TCRdb to the early 2020s). Concerning the study at large: AZD1222 recipients with second doses at about 4 weeks or about 12 weeks were pooled, because spike-specific TCR depth and breadth did not differ between schedules. Enrollment into the trials was organized by age into subgroups of 18-55, 56-69 and 70-plus years, and those subgroups contained about 160, 30 and 59 TCR-sequenced participants, respectively. TCR sequencing covered some 240 trial participants: 200 to 220 given two doses of AZD1222 and 26 given two doses of MenACWY control vaccine.

The CDR3 goes from the cysteine to the phenylalanine over 14 residues. The only DNA kept is the CDR3, 42 bases in frame from the first base. CDR1 MNHEY and CDR2 SVGAGI were looked up in the germline V gene. Ends trimmed: V by 8 bases, J by 2 bases; bases unmatched to a gene: 6. This sample's time point label indicates: baseline before first vaccination. Vaccinee samples were obtained from the UK trials COV001 and COV002, which included a single-blind randomized controlled phase 2/3 trial of AZD1222 (ChAdOx1 nCoV-19) in healthy adults. For TCRbeta chain sequencing, PBMC samples were collected from trial participants at day 0 and at day 28 after the second dose. General findings and caveats noted by the study authors: A significant rise in spike-specific TCR breadth and depth was observed after two AZD1222 doses relative to day 0 and relative to MenACWY recipients. Participants were mostly white British, with more females than males. The authors suggested clonal diversity may have been underestimated. Conclusions about previously exposed vaccinees were limited because only a handful of AZD1222 recipients were SARS-CoV-2 seropositive at baseline. The 56-69-year group was small, and its depth increase did not reach significance, likely because of low power. Because no day 14 peak-response samples were available, the repertoires could be characterized only after the peak T cell response. The whole spike protein was spanned by vaccine-associated CD4 TCRs, and dominant responses were seen in regions 160-218 and 743-854. Epitopes outside the regions mutated in the B.1.351 and B.1.1.7 variants were reportedly recognized by nearly half of the unique spike-specific TCRs.

The CDR3 regions of human TCRbeta chains were subjected to immunosequencing. The published analysis was carried out like this. Repertoire TCRs were matched against a reference library of SARS-CoV-2-specific TCRs generated with the MIRA antigen-specificity platform. Breadth was defined as the fraction of unique TCRs that were SARS-CoV-2-associated. Depth was defined as the fraction of total T cells that were SARS-CoV-2-associated. Each spike-specific TCR was assigned to its reactive spike region and to a CD4 or CD8 class using the MIRA data. Log10-transformed breadth and depth values were compared by one-way ANOVA with Sidak's multiple comparisons tests. This is the immuneACCESS table as TCRdb keeps it, with only in-frame sequences that have V and J called. A part of the clones is gone; compared with another copy, unresolved V genes explain less than half, and the rest is unexplained. V, J and clone size were drawn from that table, and D and trimming were deduced from the DNA. Counted in this sample were over 120,000 clones; 70% to 90% of them appeared once. Jointly, the top ten make up less than 9.5% of the sample.

The chain was built from TRBV6-5 and TRBJ2-3; 8 bases in the middle match TRBD1. The source was peripheral blood, collected on day 0 of AZD1222 vaccination. The sequence came from an adult in good health. Read as DNA, the sequence is TGTGCCAGCTCCTTGACAGGGGACACAGATACGCAGTATTTT. It translates as CASSLTGDTDTQYF.